The source of this TCR beta chain is a study of OX40 agonist ivuxolimab in advanced cancers. Study at large: Partial responses were observed in three patients, of whom one had hepatocellular carcinoma and two had cutaneous melanoma.

TCRdb keeps only in-frame clones here, not all; method: immunoSEQ multiplex PCR. Of 15,000 to 20,000 clones listed, approximately 77% are singletons. This CDR3 is 12 amino acids long. Germline V CDR1 and CDR2: SEHNR, FQNEAQ (reference sequence). V was cut by 5 bases and J by 2 bases, with 6 bases left in between. The chain is built from TRBV7-9 and TRBJ2-5; D is ambiguous. The TCR sequence derives from an adult with an advanced solid tumor such as melanoma, head and neck, liver or kidney cancer. This material consisted of CD4+ or CD8+ T cells sorted from blood, taken in a trial of the OX40 agonist ivuxolimab. The CDR3 coding sequence is TGTGCCAGCAGCCGATTACAAGAGACCCAGTACTTC. It specifies CASSRLQETQYF.